This T cell receptor beta chain is from a study of blood T cell repertoires in COVID-19. As for the study in general: Donors in the United States, Italy and Spain gave samples during acute or convalescent COVID-19. The cDNA or gDNA used as material had been derived from T cells, B-cell-depleted T cells, or PBMCs.

V shed 5 bases and J 1 base; nucleotides not matched to a gene: 4. Germline V gives CDR1 LNHDA, CDR2 SQIVND (reference sequence). The CDR3 totals 15 residues. Original methodology: Estimation of nucleated cell counts relied on the amplification of reference gene primers. Produced via immunoSEQ multiplex PCR; TCRdb's table is partial and in-frame only. That table supplies the V and J calls and clone size; D and trimming were determined from the DNA. The data hold some 98,000 clones, with around 83% observed a single time. Sequenced input: peripheral blood. This TCR was sampled from a man aged 55 to 70 with acute or convalescent COVID-19. The chain combines TRBV19 with TRBJ2-5; 10 nucleotides align to TRBD1. The CDR3 nucleotides are TGTGCCAGTAGTTGGGACAGGGGACTCCAAGAGACCCAGTACTTC. It specifies CASSWDRGLQETQYF.